This T cell receptor beta chain was found in a study of cytomegalovirus exposure and HLA in healthy donors. Whole-study results and caveats: Later analysis demonstrated an association between a missense DCLRE1C variant and TCR beta V- and J-gene trimming. Most TCR sequences were rare, but some public TCRs occurred in many donors.

Germline V gives CDR1 GTSNPN, CDR2 SVGIG (reference sequence). V lost 0 bases and J 0 bases, leaving 8 bases between the germline ends. The CDR3 runs to 14 residues. Worth noting for this clone: Its cognate antigen is unknown.

The PCR had 60 Vbeta and 13 Jbeta primers. As originally analysed: In a later analysis, the count reached 80 million or so unique TCR beta chains, with approximately 11 million shared. This table comes from immunoSEQ multiplex PCR, and its TCRdb copy is limited to in-frame clones, with some not included. V, J and clone size are those of that table, while D and trimming were read from the DNA. Found here are about 68,000 clones, about 81% of them singletons; the top ten hold 6.5%. The V call is TRBV30, the J call TRBJ1-1; D perhaps matches TRBD1 (5 bases). This sequence was found in a human donor in good health. Sequenced input: PBMCs. In DNA form, the CDR3 reads TGTGCCTGGAGTGTTTTGGACATGAACACTGAAGCTTTCTTT. Its protein is CAWSVLDMNTEAFF.